This is a list of T cell receptor beta chains from one sample in a study of blood T cell repertoires in COVID-19. The assay was immunoSEQ multiplex PCR, and TCRdb's table has in-frame clones only and misses some. The sample lists fewer than 150,000 clones, roughly 79% occurring once. The sample taken for sequencing was peripheral blood. Receptor source: a human donor in a cohort sampled during active COVID-19. The CDR3 runs from the conserved cysteine through the conserved F or W. A D gene is named only where the DNA matches it firmly. Size values are once, few and many counts, or a class for expanded clones, and some rows have none.

D gene: NA
J gene: TRBJ1-5
clone size: NA
V gene: TRBV2
CDR3 DNA: TGTGCCAGCAAAGACAACAGCAATCAGCCCCAGCATTTT
CDR3 protein: CASKDNSNQPQHF

D gene: NA
J gene: TRBJ2-7
clone size: NA
V gene: TRBV19
CDR3 DNA: TGTGCCAGTAGTCCGCACGACAGTGGGGTCTACGAGCAGTACTTC
CDR3 protein: CASSPHDSGVYEQYF

D gene: NA
J gene: TRBJ2-1
clone size: NA
V gene: TRBV5-1
CDR3 DNA: TGCGCCAGCAGCTTCGGACTTGTTTCCAATGAGCAGTTCTTC
CDR3 protein: CASSFGLVSNEQFF

D gene: NA
J gene: TRBJ1-6
clone size: NA
V gene: TRBV19
CDR3 DNA: TGTGCCAGTAGTATGGGCCAGAATGCCCTCCACTTT
CDR3 protein: CASSMGQNALHF

D gene: TRBD2
J gene: TRBJ2-3
clone size: NA
V gene: TRBV10-1
CDR3 DNA: TGCGCCAGCAGTGTGACTAGCGGTGGAGATACGCAGTATTTT
CDR3 protein: CASSVTSGGDTQYF

D gene: NA
J gene: TRBJ1-2
clone size: NA
V gene: TRBV6-1
CDR3 DNA: TGTGCCAGCAGTGAAGCCAGGGGCTATGGCTACACCTTC
CDR3 protein: CASSEARGYGYTF

D gene: NA
J gene: TRBJ1-1
clone size: NA
V gene: TRBV6-6
CDR3 DNA: TGTGCCAGCAGTTACTCAGGGGCAAACAGATTTGAAGCTTTCTTT
CDR3 protein: CASSYSGANRFEAFF

D gene: NA
J gene: TRBJ2-3
clone size: NA
V gene: TRBV19
CDR3 DNA: TGTGCCAGTAGTGCCTGGAGCGGCGGAGATACGCAGTATTTT
CDR3 protein: CASSAWSGGDTQYF

D gene: NA
J gene: TRBJ2-5
clone size: NA
V gene: TRBV19
CDR3 DNA: TGTGCCAGTAGTACGGGCAGGGGAGAGACCCAGTACTTC
CDR3 protein: CASSTGRGETQYF

D gene: TRBD1
J gene: TRBJ1-5
clone size: NA
V gene: TRBV6-6
CDR3 DNA: TGTGCCAGCAGTCCCCTCGGACAGGTCTATAGCAATCAGCCCCAGCATTTT
CDR3 protein: CASSPLGQVYSNQPQHF

D gene: NA
J gene: TRBJ2-2
clone size: few
V gene: TRBV21-1
CDR3 DNA: TGTGCCAGCAGCAAAGTCCTCCGGTACACCGGGGAGCTGTTTTTT
CDR3 protein: CASSKVLRYTGELFF

D gene: TRBD2
J gene: TRBJ2-1
clone size: NA
V gene: TRBV15
CDR3 DNA: TGTGCCACCAGCAGAGAGCGGGGGGGTGGCGGGGTCTACAATGAGCAGTTCTTC
CDR3 protein: CATSRERGGGGVYNEQFF

D gene: TRBD1
J gene: TRBJ1-2
clone size: NA
V gene: TRBV19
CDR3 DNA: TGTGCCAGTACTTTCCGGGACAGGGGGACTGCTAACTATGGCTACACCTTC
CDR3 protein: CASTFRDRGTANYGYTF

D gene: NA
J gene: TRBJ2-6
clone size: NA
V gene: TRBV29-1
CDR3 DNA: TGCAGCGGCGTTTGGGCCAACGTCCTGACTTTC
CDR3 protein: CSGVWANVLTF

D gene: NA
J gene: TRBJ2-3
clone size: NA
V gene: TRBV18
CDR3 DNA: TGTGCCAGCTACCAATCGAGAACAGATACGCAGTATTTT
CDR3 protein: CASYQSRTDTQYF

D gene: NA
J gene: TRBJ2-7
clone size: NA
V gene: TRBV3-1/TRBV3-2
CDR3 DNA: TGTGCCAGCAGCGAAAGCGGACCCACCTACGAGCAGTACTTC
CDR3 protein: CASSESGPTYEQYF

D gene: TRBD1
J gene: TRBJ1-1
clone size: once
V gene: TRBV30
CDR3 DNA: TGTGCCTGGAGGGGACAGGGGAACACTGAAGCTTTCTTT
CDR3 protein: CAWRGQGNTEAFF

D gene: TRBD1
J gene: TRBJ2-7
clone size: NA
V gene: TRBV4-1
CDR3 DNA: TGCGCCAGCAGCCAGTATAGGGACAGGGCGGACTACGAGCAGTACTTC
CDR3 protein: CASSQYRDRADYEQYF

D gene: NA
J gene: TRBJ2-7
clone size: NA
V gene: TRBV9
CDR3 DNA: TGTGCCAGCAGCGTCCTTTTACGGGGGGCCGCTATGAACGAGCAGTACTTC
CDR3 protein: CASSVLLRGAAMNEQYF

D gene: NA
J gene: TRBJ1-1
clone size: NA
V gene: TRBV12-3/TRBV12-4
CDR3 DNA: TGTGCCAGCATGGGAGGGAGGGAAGCTTTCTTT
CDR3 protein: CASMGGREAFF

D gene: NA
J gene: TRBJ1-1
clone size: NA
V gene: TRBV28
CDR3 DNA: TGTGCCAGCAGTTTACCCAGGTTGAACACTGAAGCTTTCTTT
CDR3 protein: CASSLPRLNTEAFF

D gene: NA
J gene: TRBJ2-7
clone size: NA
V gene: TRBV2
CDR3 DNA: TGTGCCAGCAGGCAACCTCAGGGCCACGAGCAGTACTTC
CDR3 protein: CASRQPQGHEQYF

D gene: NA
J gene: TRBJ1-6
clone size: few
V gene: TRBV6-5
CDR3 DNA: TGTGCCAGCACCGACGGGGGATCACCCCTCCACTTT
CDR3 protein: CASTDGGSPLHF

D gene: NA
J gene: TRBJ1-1
clone size: NA
V gene: TRBV12-5
CDR3 DNA: TGTGCTAGTGGTTTGTTCCCCAGGGGCGGTCTTATTTCGAACACTGAAGCTTTCTTT
CDR3 protein: CASGLFPRGGLISNTEAFF

D gene: NA
J gene: TRBJ1-2
clone size: NA
V gene: TRBV7-8
CDR3 DNA: TGTGCCAGCAGCTTAGCTGGGTCGGGTGGCTACACCTTC
CDR3 protein: CASSLAGSGGYTF

D gene: NA
J gene: TRBJ1-4
clone size: NA
V gene: TRBV5-6
CDR3 DNA: TGTGCCAGCAGCTTTGGACAGTATAATGAAAAACTGTTTTTT
CDR3 protein: CASSFGQYNEKLFF

D gene: TRBD1
J gene: TRBJ2-7
clone size: NA
V gene: TRBV6-4
CDR3 DNA: TGTGCCAGCAGCCGGGACAGGCCCTACGAGCAGTACTTC
CDR3 protein: CASSRDRPYEQYF

D gene: NA
J gene: TRBJ1-1
clone size: few
V gene: TRBV28
CDR3 DNA: TGTGCCAGCACCCACAGGGATCTGGACAACACTGAAGCTTTCTTT
CDR3 protein: CASTHRDLDNTEAFF

D gene: TRBD1
J gene: TRBJ1-2
clone size: NA
V gene: TRBV6-5
CDR3 DNA: TGTGCCAGCAGCGGGACAGCAACAGCTAACTATGGCTACACCTTC
CDR3 protein: CASSGTATANYGYTF

D gene: NA
J gene: TRBJ2-7
clone size: NA
V gene: TRBV3-1/TRBV3-2
CDR3 DNA: TGTGCCAGCAGCCAAGATTCTCTTACCTACGAGCAGTACTTC
CDR3 protein: CASSQDSLTYEQYF

D gene: TRBD1
J gene: TRBJ1-1
clone size: NA
V gene: TRBV7-8
CDR3 DNA: TGTGCCAGCAGCCCCGACAGGGCAAACGGGTACACTGAAGCTTTCTTT
CDR3 protein: CASSPDRANGYTEAFF

D gene: NA
J gene: TRBJ1-1
clone size: NA
V gene: TRBV19
CDR3 DNA: TGTGCCAGTATCGGTCAGGACCTTTTCAGGGATGAAGCTTTCTTT
CDR3 protein: CASIGQDLFRDEAFF

D gene: TRBD2
J gene: TRBJ2-7
clone size: NA
V gene: TRBV3-1/TRBV3-2
CDR3 DNA: TGTGCCAGCAGCCAAGGTAGCGGGGAGATCTACGAGCAGTACTTC
CDR3 protein: CASSQGSGEIYEQYF

D gene: NA
J gene: TRBJ2-2
clone size: many
V gene: TRBV13
CDR3 DNA: TGTGCCAGCAGCTACACAGGGACCGAGGCGGGGGAGCTGTTTTTT
CDR3 protein: CASSYTGTEAGELFF

D gene: NA
J gene: TRBJ2-3
clone size: NA
V gene: TRBV4-1
CDR3 DNA: TGCGCCAGCAGCCAGGGTTGGGGGGGGGCCACAGATACGCAGTATTTT
CDR3 protein: CASSQGWGGATDTQYF

D gene: TRBD1
J gene: TRBJ2-3
clone size: NA
V gene: TRBV10-3
CDR3 DNA: TGTGCCACCAGGGACAGGGTCGCGGATACGCAGTATTTT
CDR3 protein: CATRDRVADTQYF

D gene: NA
J gene: TRBJ2-3
clone size: few
V gene: TRBV28
CDR3 DNA: TGTGCCAGCAACCTTCCTCAGGATATCGATACGCAGTATTTT
CDR3 protein: CASNLPQDIDTQYF

D gene: NA
J gene: TRBJ1-2
clone size: NA
V gene: TRBV19
CDR3 DNA: TGTGCCAGTATAACCCCCCCGGGGTCTTCTAACTATGGCTACACCTTC
CDR3 protein: CASITPPGSSNYGYTF

D gene: NA
J gene: TRBJ2-4
clone size: few
V gene: TRBV5-8
CDR3 DNA: TGTGCCAGCAGAGACAGGTTACTAGCCAAAAACATTCAGTACTTC
CDR3 protein: CASRDRLLAKNIQYF

D gene: NA
J gene: TRBJ1-2
clone size: NA
V gene: TRBV2
CDR3 DNA: TGTGCCAGCAGTTCACAACGCGGGGAGAGCTATGGCTACACCTTC
CDR3 protein: CASSSQRGESYGYTF

D gene: NA
J gene: TRBJ1-1
clone size: NA
V gene: TRBV4-2
CDR3 DNA: TGTGCCAGCAGCCAAGATCATTCGGGGGGCGATGAAGCTTTCTTT
CDR3 protein: CASSQDHSGGDEAFF

D gene: TRBD1
J gene: TRBJ1-4
clone size: NA
V gene: TRBV6-1
CDR3 DNA: TGTGCCAGCAGTGAGTACAGGGGGCGAAGCGTAAAACTGTTTTTT
CDR3 protein: CASSEYRGRSVKLFF

D gene: NA
J gene: TRBJ1-3
clone size: NA
V gene: TRBV4-1
CDR3 DNA: TGCGCCAGCAGCCAAGTAGACAACTCTGGAAACACCATATATTTT
CDR3 protein: CASSQVDNSGNTIYF

D gene: NA
J gene: TRBJ2-7
clone size: NA
V gene: TRBV2
CDR3 DNA: TGTGCCAGCAGGGAGGGGGGGTACGAGCAGTACTTC
CDR3 protein: CASREGGYEQYF

D gene: TRBD2
J gene: TRBJ2-3
clone size: NA
V gene: TRBV6-6
CDR3 DNA: TGTGCCAGCACCCTCGGACTAGCGGGGGGTTATACGCAGTATTTT
CDR3 protein: CASTLGLAGGYTQYF

D gene: TRBD1
J gene: TRBJ1-3
clone size: many
V gene: TRBV28
CDR3 DNA: TGTGCCAGCAGTTTATGGGGACAGCGATTTGGGCGTGGAAACACCATATATTTT
CDR3 protein: CASSLWGQRFGRGNTIYF

D gene: TRBD2
J gene: TRBJ2-3
clone size: NA
V gene: TRBV19
CDR3 DNA: TGTGCCAGTAGTATCGTTAGCGGGGGGGTAGATACGCAGTATTTT
CDR3 protein: CASSIVSGGVDTQYF

D gene: TRBD1
J gene: TRBJ1-1
clone size: few
V gene: TRBV6-5
CDR3 DNA: TGTGCCAGCTTCGGACAGGGGGCAGGGGACACTGAAGCTTTCTTT
CDR3 protein: CASFGQGAGDTEAFF

D gene: NA
J gene: TRBJ1-1
clone size: NA
V gene: TRBV29-1
CDR3 DNA: TGCAGCGTTGTACAGGCCCTGGGGACTGAAGCTTTCTTT
CDR3 protein: CSVVQALGTEAFF

D gene: NA
J gene: TRBJ1-6
clone size: NA
V gene: TRBV10-3
CDR3 DNA: TGTGCCATCAGTGAATCGGGGGGAGAAGATTCACCCCTCCACTTT
CDR3 protein: CAISESGGEDSPLHF

D gene: NA
J gene: TRBJ1-2
clone size: once
V gene: TRBV6-2/TRBV6-3
CDR3 DNA: TGTGCCAGCAGTTACTCGTCGCGGTCGACTAACTATGGCTACACCTTC
CDR3 protein: CASSYSSRSTNYGYTF

D gene: NA
J gene: TRBJ1-1
clone size: NA
V gene: TRBV5-4
CDR3 DNA: TGTGCCAGCAGCGGGGCGGGGGCGCAGAAAGCTTTCTTT
CDR3 protein: CASSGAGAQKAFF

D gene: NA
J gene: TRBJ1-2
clone size: NA
V gene: TRBV30
CDR3 DNA: TGTGCCTGGAGTGTACTGGGACGGGAGGGGGGCTACACCTTC
CDR3 protein: CAWSVLGREGGYTF

D gene: NA
J gene: TRBJ1-4
clone size: NA
V gene: TRBV5-6
CDR3 DNA: TGTGCCAGCAGCTTGTCCGCGGGGCCTAATGAAAAACTGTTTTTT
CDR3 protein: CASSLSAGPNEKLFF

D gene: NA
J gene: TRBJ2-4
clone size: NA
V gene: TRBV3-1/TRBV3-2
CDR3 DNA: TGTGCCAGCAGCCAAGTTGCGGCCAGAAACATTCAGTACTTC
CDR3 protein: CASSQVAARNIQYF

D gene: NA
J gene: TRBJ2-7
clone size: once
V gene: TRBV6-5
CDR3 DNA: TGTGCCAGCAGTTACGGGGGGGCCACCTACGAGCAGTACTTC
CDR3 protein: CASSYGGATYEQYF

D gene: TRBD1
J gene: TRBJ2-3
clone size: NA
V gene: TRBV10-2
CDR3 DNA: TGCGCCAGCATGGGACAGAGCACAGATACGCAGTATTTT
CDR3 protein: CASMGQSTDTQYF

D gene: NA
J gene: TRBJ1-4
clone size: few
V gene: TRBV5-6
CDR3 DNA: TGTGCCAGCCACACGACAGTCAATGAAAAACTGTTTTTT
CDR3 protein: CASHTTVNEKLFF

D gene: NA
J gene: TRBJ2-3
clone size: NA
V gene: TRBV6-6
CDR3 DNA: TGTGCCAGCAGTTTTCAGGACGGACTAGATACGCAGTATTTT
CDR3 protein: CASSFQDGLDTQYF